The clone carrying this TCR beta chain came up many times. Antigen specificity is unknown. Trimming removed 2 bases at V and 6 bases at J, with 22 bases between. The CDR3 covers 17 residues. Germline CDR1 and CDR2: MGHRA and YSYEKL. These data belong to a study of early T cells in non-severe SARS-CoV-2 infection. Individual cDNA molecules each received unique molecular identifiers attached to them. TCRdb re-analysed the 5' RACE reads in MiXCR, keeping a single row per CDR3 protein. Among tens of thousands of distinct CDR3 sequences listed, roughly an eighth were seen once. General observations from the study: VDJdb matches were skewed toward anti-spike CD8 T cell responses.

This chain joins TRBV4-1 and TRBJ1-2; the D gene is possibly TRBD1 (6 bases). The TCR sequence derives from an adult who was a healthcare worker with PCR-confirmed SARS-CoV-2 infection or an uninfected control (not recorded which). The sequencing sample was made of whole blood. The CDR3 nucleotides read TGCGCCAGCAGCCAACAATCGCACAGGGTGGGGTTGGATGGCTACACCTTC. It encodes CASSQQSHRVGLDGYTF.